This T cell receptor beta chain is drawn from a study of blood T cells in healthy people across ages. Through a sample-barcoded 5' primer and a J-beta primer mix, a second PCR was run for roughly 6 to 12 cycles. Using its own MiXCR run on the 5' RACE reads, TCRdb lists one record per CDR3 protein. The table lists under 2,000,000 distinct CDR3 sequences, roughly 52% of them singletons, with more than 2% in the top ten. This CDR3 region has 12 residues. CDR1 SQVTM and CDR2 ANQGSEA come from the germline V gene. Trimming cost V 4 bases and J 11 bases, with 17 bases left between them. The V and J genes are TRBV29-1 and TRBJ2-5; D possibly matches TRBD1 or TRBD2 (5 bases each). Sequencing used blood. The TCR sequence derives from a woman between 35 and 50 years old in good health. Here the CDR3 DNA reads TGCAGCGTTGTGCAGGGAGTAGATGAGCAGTACTTC. Amino acid sequence: CSVVQGVDEQYF.